The 6 T cell receptor beta chains below come from one sample, sequenced in a study of blood T cells in healthy people across ages. Primers used in a second PCR of roughly 6 to 11 cycles were a sample-barcoded 5' primer and a J-beta primer mix. In TCRdb, the 5' RACE reads were re-called with MiXCR into one record per CDR3 protein. Altogether fewer than 1 million distinct CDR3 sequences are present, approximately 48% being singletons, with the ten largest covering roughly 18%. The specimen sequenced was blood. The source is a man aged 55 to 70 in good health.

This chain joins TRBV7-9 and TRBJ2-7; TRBD2 aligns across 11 bases. The ends lost 3 bases at V and 7 bases at J; junction bases unmatched: 14. This CDR3 is 17 amino acids long. The germline gives CDR1 SEHNR, CDR2 FQNEAQ (reference sequence). CDR3 sequence (DNA): TGTGCCAGCAGCTTGGAGACTAGCGGGGAGGTCTCCAATGAGCAGTACTTC. It is translated as CASSLETSGEVSNEQYF.

The gene calls are TRBV29-1 and TRBJ2-5; 7 bases line up with TRBD1. This CDR3 has 14 amino acids. V dropped 4 bases and J dropped 11; count of bases not matched to a gene: 16. Germline CDR1 SQVTM, CDR2 ANQGSEA. Here the CDR3 reads CSVGWTGSYNEQYF. The CDR3 DNA sequence: TGCAGCGTTGGGTGGACAGGCTCCTACAATGAGCAGTACTTC.

The genes are TRBV2 and TRBJ2-3; 8 bases are shared with TRBD2. V shed 4 bases and J 4 bases; nucleotides not matched to a gene: 13. CDR1 is SNHLY and CDR2 is FYNNEI in the germline V gene. This CDR3 comprises 17 residues. The DNA of the CDR3 is TGTGCCAGCAGTGTCTTGGGACTAGGGGCCGCAGCAGATACGCAGTATTTT. This translates into CASSVLGLGAAADTQYF.

This clonotype was counted at least ten times. Sequence at one end of the junction differs from germline and may be a read error. This chain links TRBV5-1 with TRBJ2-5; D is undetermined. The CDR3 is made up of 12 amino acids. Germline lookup yields CDR1 SGHRS and CDR2 YFSETQ. In DNA, the CDR3 is TGTGCCAGCAGCTCCGGCCAAGAGACCCAGTACTTC. Its translation is CASSSGQETQYF.

The V gene is TRBV15, the J gene TRBJ2-5; no clear D gene. There are 11 residues in the CDR3. V dropped 6 bases and J dropped 4 bases, with 6 bases sitting between them. In germline, CDR1 is LNHNV, CDR2 YYDKDF (reference sequence). CDR3 sequence: CATSFGETQYF. CDR3 in DNA: TGTGCCACCAGTTTTGGAGAGACCCAGTACTTC.

The chain uses TRBV12-3 or TRBV12-4 and TRBJ2-5; D is perhaps TRBD1 (6 bases). The DNA end lines up better with TRBJ2-1; the J call may be wrong. The CDR3 loop spans 17 amino acids. The CDR3 spells CASSLGVGGQYQETQFF. For the CDR3, the DNA is TGTGCCAGCAGTTTAGGTGTGGGCGGACAGTACCAAGAGACCCAGTTCTTC.